This T cell receptor (beta chain) was sequenced in a study of neurological immune-mediated disorders. From the 5' RACE reads, TCRdb called clonotypes with MiXCR, one entry per CDR3 protein. Of 65,000 to 95,000 distinct CDR3 sequences detected, 4% to 6% appear once; the ten largest clones hold about 2.4%. The germline CDR1 and CDR2 sequences are SGHTA and FQGNSA. V dropped 1 base and J dropped 0 bases, with 15 bases sitting between them. CDR3 length equals 18 residues. This clonotype was counted ten times or more. Source material: PBMCs. The clonotype was recovered from a woman aged 25 to 39 with multiple sclerosis. V gene TRBV7-2 combines with J gene TRBJ2-2; D is uncertain. As DNA, the CDR3 is TGTGCCAGCAGCTTAGAGGCATTGGACCGTACGAACACCGGGGAGCTGTTTTTT. This gives the protein CASSLEALDRTNTGELFF.